Included here is one T cell receptor beta chain sequence, with context. Its antigen is not identified. The CDR3 contains 14 residues. V lost 5 bases and J lost 3, with 10 bases in between. From germline, CDR1 is MNHNS and CDR2 SASEGT. The sample belongs to a study of graft-versus-host responses after intestinal transplantation. Generated by immunoSEQ multiplex PCR, the TCRdb table keeps only in-frame clones and is missing some. The sample lists around 100,000 clones, approximately 94% occurring once. This chain links TRBV6-1 with TRBJ2-2, with D hard to call. The sequencing used unstimulated CD4+ T cells sorted from spleen or lymph node cells, collected before transplant. The origin of this receptor is a human donor who was the organ donor for an intestinal transplant. CDR3 region: CASSPGRDTGELFF. CDR3 nucleotide sequence: TGTGCCAGCAGTCCGGGCAGAGACACCGGGGAGCTGTTTTTT.